This entry features one T cell receptor beta chain sequence. Its antigen is currently unknown. Other autoimmune diseases, uncontrolled infections, pregnancy or lactation ruled patients out of participation. Amplification of the TCR beta CDR3 regions used RNA transcripts (as template). The workflow started with a first-round RT-PCR run with HTBI primers and then moved on to a second-round multiplex PCR. TCRdb processed the multiplex PCR reads anew with MiXCR; each CDR3 protein has one entry. The sample contains around 670,000 distinct CDR3 sequences, around 40% of which appear only once. After removal of 5 bases from V and 1 base from J, the junction contained 4 bases not matched to a gene. The CDR3 covers 13 residues. In germline, CDR1 is DFQATT, CDR2 SNEGSKA (reference sequence). The sample is drawn from a study of Graves' ophthalmopathy and Graves' hyperthyroidism. Study summary: Investigators collected peripheral blood at initial diagnosis, before any treatment was given. The study, taken as a whole, reports: Ophthalmopathy cases were distinguished from stable hyperthyroidism by a 13-signature model, reaching 87.88% sensitivity and 81.08% specificity. The model predicted ophthalmopathy progression with 70.59% sensitivity and around 72% specificity.

The sequenced sample was peripheral blood. The chain links TRBV20-1 to TRBJ2-5; 7 nucleotides line up with TRBD2. This receptor was obtained from an adult man with Graves' ophthalmopathy. Here the CDR3 DNA reads TGCAGTGCTCCGACTAGCAGCCAAGAGACCCAGTACTTC. It codes for CSAPTSSQETQYF.